A selection of T cell receptor beta chains follows, all from one sample in a study of CD8 T cells in ankylosing spondylitis. A single record per CDR3 protein comes from TCRdb applying MiXCR to the 5' RACE reads. This sample has about 840,000 distinct CDR3 sequences, with 10% to 15% found just once. The material sequenced was blood, either unsorted or a sorted T cell fraction (not recorded which). The receptors were gathered from a male donor with ankylosing spondylitis. The CDR3 runs from the conserved cysteine through the conserved F or W. Each record gives: J gene, clone size, V gene, D gene, CDR3 DNA, CDR3 protein. D genes are given only for firm matches. Expanded clones get a size class; other rows say once, few or many, or leave the size out.

j_gene: TRBJ1-6
abundance: few
v_gene: TRBV15
d_gene: TRBD1
CDR3nt: TGTGCCACCAGCGGGGACAGGGGGACACCCCTCCACTTT
CDR3aa: CATSGDRGTPLHF

j_gene: TRBJ1-5
abundance: .
v_gene: TRBV18
d_gene: .
CDR3nt: TGTGCCAGCTCACGGCTTCGAGATAGCAATCAGCCCCAGCATTTT
CDR3aa: CASSRLRDSNQPQHF

j_gene: TRBJ2-4
abundance: few
v_gene: TRBV7-9
d_gene: .
CDR3nt: TGTGCCAGCAGCTTAGGAGGGGTTTGGGACATTCAGTACTTC
CDR3aa: CASSLGGVWDIQYF

j_gene: TRBJ2-1
abundance: few
v_gene: TRBV20-1
d_gene: .
CDR3nt: TGCAGTGCTAGAGAAGGCGCGGCCCGCTCCTACAATGAGCAGTTCTTC
CDR3aa: CSAREGAARSYNEQFF

j_gene: TRBJ2-7
abundance: .
v_gene: TRBV4-1
d_gene: .
CDR3nt: TGCGCCAGCAGCCAGGAGTTGAGCTCCTACGAGCAGTACTTC
CDR3aa: CASSQELSSYEQYF

j_gene: TRBJ2-6
abundance: few
v_gene: TRBV5-1
d_gene: TRBD1
CDR3nt: TGCGCCAGCAGCTGGAATAGTGACAGGGGGAACAACGTCCTGACTTTC
CDR3aa: CASSWNSDRGNNVLTF

j_gene: TRBJ1-5
abundance: many
v_gene: TRBV20-1
d_gene: .
CDR3nt: TGCAGTGCTAGGGGGCCGGATCAGCCCCAGCATTTT
CDR3aa: CSARGPDQPQHF

j_gene: TRBJ1-5
abundance: .
v_gene: TRBV9
d_gene: .
CDR3nt: TGTGCCAGCAGCGTTGGGACTTCTAGCAATCAGCCCCAGCATTTT
CDR3aa: CASSVGTSSNQPQHF

j_gene: TRBJ2-7
abundance: few
v_gene: TRBV30
d_gene: TRBD1
CDR3nt: TGTGCCTGGAGTTGGGACAGGGGTCGCGAGCAGTACTTC
CDR3aa: CAWSWDRGREQYF

j_gene: TRBJ2-7
abundance: .
v_gene: TRBV2
d_gene: TRBD2
CDR3nt: TGTGCCAGCAATGTAGCGGGGCCCTACGAGCAGTACTTC
CDR3aa: CASNVAGPYEQYF

j_gene: TRBJ2-1
abundance: .
v_gene: TRBV12-5
d_gene: .
CDR3nt: TGTGCTAGTGGTTACAGCGGTGAGCAGTTCTTC
CDR3aa: CASGYSGEQFF

j_gene: TRBJ2-2
abundance: many
v_gene: TRBV5-1
d_gene: .
CDR3nt: TGCGCCAGCAGCTTGGTTAACACCCCAAACACCGGGGAGCTGTTTTTT
CDR3aa: CASSLVNTPNTGELFF

j_gene: TRBJ2-3
abundance: many
v_gene: TRBV20-1
d_gene: TRBD2
CDR3nt: TGCAGTGCTATCCGACTAGCGGCAATCTCAGATACGCAGTATTTT
CDR3aa: CSAIRLAAISDTQYF

j_gene: TRBJ2-1
abundance: few
v_gene: TRBV20-1
d_gene: TRBD2
CDR3nt: TGCAGTGCTACAGGACTAGCGGGAGTTCATGAGCAGTTCTTC
CDR3aa: CSATGLAGVHEQFF

j_gene: TRBJ2-4
abundance: .
v_gene: TRBV20-1
d_gene: .
CDR3nt: TGCAGTGCTAGAGAAGTCTCCGAGAACATTCAGTACTTC
CDR3aa: CSAREVSENIQYF

j_gene: TRBJ2-1
abundance: few
v_gene: TRBV5-1
d_gene: .
CDR3nt: TGCGCCAGCAGCGTATTACGGGGGATCAATGAGCAGTTCTTC
CDR3aa: CASSVLRGINEQFF

j_gene: TRBJ2-1
abundance: .
v_gene: TRBV20-1
d_gene: TRBD2
CDR3nt: TGCAGTGCCCGGGGGGGCATTCGATTAGGCAATGAGCAGTTCTTC
CDR3aa: CSARGGIRLGNEQFF

j_gene: TRBJ2-3
abundance: few
v_gene: TRBV7-9
d_gene: .
CDR3nt: TGTGCCAGCAGCCCAGGGCAGGATAGCACAGATACGCAGTATTTT
CDR3aa: CASSPGQDSTDTQYF

j_gene: TRBJ1-2
abundance: .
v_gene: TRBV6-5
d_gene: .
CDR3nt: TGTGCCAGCAGTTCGGGCGGAGACTATGGCTACACCTTC
CDR3aa: CASSSGGDYGYTF

j_gene: TRBJ2-7
abundance: few
v_gene: TRBV27
d_gene: .
CDR3nt: TGTGCCAGCACTACGAAGGGGGGACCCACCTACGAGCAGTACTTC
CDR3aa: CASTTKGGPTYEQYF

j_gene: TRBJ2-1
abundance: .
v_gene: TRBV16
d_gene: TRBD1
CDR3nt: TGTGCCAGCAGCCCCAGGGGGTTCGGTGAGCAGTTCTTC
CDR3aa: CASSPRGFGEQFF

j_gene: TRBJ1-5
abundance: few
v_gene: TRBV24-1
d_gene: .
CDR3nt: TGTGCCACCAGTGATACGGACAGACGGCCCCAGCATTTT
CDR3aa: CATSDTDRRPQHF

j_gene: TRBJ2-1
abundance: few
v_gene: TRBV5-1
d_gene: .
CDR3nt: TGCGCCAGCAGCTTGGATTTCCCAGGTACAAGTGAGCAGTTCTTC
CDR3aa: CASSLDFPGTSEQFF

j_gene: TRBJ2-7
abundance: many
v_gene: TRBV10-3
d_gene: .
CDR3nt: TGTGCCATCAGTGGGGAAAGGGGCTCCTACGAGCAGTACTTC
CDR3aa: CAISGERGSYEQYF

j_gene: TRBJ2-6
abundance: few
v_gene: TRBV12-3/TRBV12-4
d_gene: .
CDR3nt: TGTGCCAGCACCCACTTAGAGGTCCTGACTTTC
CDR3aa: CASTHLEVLTF

j_gene: TRBJ1-5
abundance: .
v_gene: TRBV6-2/TRBV6-3
d_gene: TRBD1
CDR3nt: TGTGCCAGCAGCCCGTACAGGGGCGGATACAATCAGCCCCAGCATTTT
CDR3aa: CASSPYRGGYNQPQHF

j_gene: TRBJ2-3
abundance: .
v_gene: TRBV20-1
d_gene: .
CDR3nt: TGCAGCGCCCAGTGGGGTAGCACAGATACGCAGTATTTT
CDR3aa: CSAQWGSTDTQYF

j_gene: TRBJ2-5
abundance: many
v_gene: TRBV7-9
d_gene: .
CDR3nt: TGTGCCAGCAGCTTCGTAGGGGGCCAAGAGACCCAGTACTTC
CDR3aa: CASSFVGGQETQYF

j_gene: TRBJ2-5
abundance: .
v_gene: TRBV6-5
d_gene: .
CDR3nt: TGTGCCAGCAGTTACTCGTTAAGGGGGGAGACCCAGTACTTC
CDR3aa: CASSYSLRGETQYF

j_gene: TRBJ2-7
abundance: .
v_gene: TRBV6-1
d_gene: TRBD1
CDR3nt: TGTGCCAGCATTGGACAGGGCGAAAACGAGCAGTACTTC
CDR3aa: CASIGQGENEQYF

j_gene: TRBJ2-4
abundance: .
v_gene: TRBV7-9
d_gene: .
CDR3nt: TGTGCCAGCGGCGGGCAAAACATTCAGTACTTC
CDR3aa: CASGGQNIQYF

j_gene: TRBJ1-5
abundance: .
v_gene: TRBV6-1
d_gene: .
CDR3nt: TGTGCCAGCAGTGCCAAACGGGCGGGGGATCAGCCCCAGCATTTT
CDR3aa: CASSAKRAGDQPQHF

j_gene: TRBJ1-2
abundance: many
v_gene: TRBV7-2
d_gene: .
CDR3nt: TGTGCCAGCAGCTTAGAGCGGGGGATAAATGGCTACACCTTC
CDR3aa: CASSLERGINGYTF

j_gene: TRBJ2-7
abundance: few
v_gene: TRBV12-3/TRBV12-4
d_gene: .
CDR3nt: TGTGCCAGCAGTTTATTCGGGTTTCTCTCGGGGGAGCAGTACTTC
CDR3aa: CASSLFGFLSGEQYF

j_gene: TRBJ2-1
abundance: .
v_gene: TRBV20-1
d_gene: TRBD2
CDR3nt: TGCAGTGCTAGATCTAGCGGGACTAGTTTGCGGGAGCAGTTCTTC
CDR3aa: CSARSSGTSLREQFF

j_gene: TRBJ2-1
abundance: .
v_gene: TRBV24-1
d_gene: TRBD2
CDR3nt: TGTGCCACCAGTGATTGGACTAGCGGGATCTACAATGAGCAGTTCTTC
CDR3aa: CATSDWTSGIYNEQFF

j_gene: TRBJ2-6
abundance: few
v_gene: TRBV28
d_gene: .
CDR3nt: TGTGCCAGCAGTTTAGCCGTTGGAGTCTCTGGGGCCAACGTCCTGACTTTC
CDR3aa: CASSLAVGVSGANVLTF

j_gene: TRBJ1-5
abundance: .
v_gene: TRBV28
d_gene: .
CDR3nt: TGTGCCAGCAGAATCTCCGGTGGATCTTTCGATCAGCCCCAGCATTTT
CDR3aa: CASRISGGSFDQPQHF

j_gene: TRBJ1-1
abundance: .
v_gene: TRBV20-1
d_gene: .
CDR3nt: TGCAGTGCCCGGGGACGGATGAACACTGAAGCTTTCTTT
CDR3aa: CSARGRMNTEAFF

j_gene: TRBJ1-6
abundance: .
v_gene: TRBV20-1
d_gene: .
CDR3nt: TGCAGTGTCAGGGGCCCGGCGAATTCACCCCTCCACTTT
CDR3aa: CSVRGPANSPLHF

j_gene: TRBJ1-4
abundance: many
v_gene: TRBV20-1
d_gene: TRBD1
CDR3nt: TGCAGTGCTAGAGACGGACAGGGATTTGAAAAACTGTTTTTT
CDR3aa: CSARDGQGFEKLFF

j_gene: TRBJ2-7
abundance: .
v_gene: TRBV20-1
d_gene: TRBD2
CDR3nt: TGCAGTGCTGCCCCGGGACTAGTCCCCTACGAGCAGTACTTC
CDR3aa: CSAAPGLVPYEQYF

j_gene: TRBJ2-1
abundance: many
v_gene: TRBV20-1
d_gene: TRBD2
CDR3nt: TGCAGTGCTGGATTGACTAGCGGGAGGGACAATGAGCAGTTCTTC
CDR3aa: CSAGLTSGRDNEQFF

j_gene: TRBJ2-1
abundance: .
v_gene: TRBV29-1
d_gene: .
CDR3nt: TGCAGCGTTGGCAGGACCCCGAGCTCCTACAATGAGCAGTTCTTC
CDR3aa: CSVGRTPSSYNEQFF

j_gene: TRBJ1-1
abundance: few
v_gene: TRBV6-1
d_gene: .
CDR3nt: TGTGCCAGCAGTGAACACCGCCCGAACACTGAAGCTTTCTTT
CDR3aa: CASSEHRPNTEAFF

j_gene: TRBJ2-7
abundance: .
v_gene: TRBV7-6
d_gene: .
CDR3nt: TGTGCCAGCAGCCCCACGGGCCTCGAGCAGTACTTC
CDR3aa: CASSPTGLEQYF

j_gene: TRBJ2-3
abundance: .
v_gene: TRBV5-1
d_gene: TRBD1
CDR3nt: TGCGCCAGCAGCTTGTCGGACAGGGGCACAGATACGCAGTATTTT
CDR3aa: CASSLSDRGTDTQYF

j_gene: TRBJ2-4
abundance: .
v_gene: TRBV18
d_gene: .
CDR3nt: TGTGCCAGCTCACCACCAACGGGGGTCAAAAACATTCAGTACTTC
CDR3aa: CASSPPTGVKNIQYF

j_gene: TRBJ1-1
abundance: few
v_gene: TRBV20-1
d_gene: .
CDR3nt: TGCAGTGCTAGATCAGGGGAGGGGGACACTGAAGCTTTCTTT
CDR3aa: CSARSGEGDTEAFF

j_gene: TRBJ2-7
abundance: .
v_gene: TRBV12-3/TRBV12-4
d_gene: .
CDR3nt: TGTGCCAGCACTAAAGACAGCTACGAGCAGTACTTC
CDR3aa: CASTKDSYEQYF

j_gene: TRBJ2-5
abundance: many
v_gene: TRBV5-1
d_gene: .
CDR3nt: TGCGCCAGCAGCTTCGGACAGTTAGAGACCCAGTACTTC
CDR3aa: CASSFGQLETQYF

j_gene: TRBJ1-5
abundance: many
v_gene: TRBV12-3/TRBV12-4
d_gene: .
CDR3nt: TGTGCCAGCAGGGACAGAAGGTTGGATCAGCCCCAGCATTTT
CDR3aa: CASRDRRLDQPQHF

j_gene: TRBJ2-1
abundance: few
v_gene: TRBV15
d_gene: .
CDR3nt: TGTGCCACCAGCAGAGGCCCCGCAGGGTTAGGCAATGAGCAGTTCTTC
CDR3aa: CATSRGPAGLGNEQFF

j_gene: TRBJ2-2
abundance: few
v_gene: TRBV12-3/TRBV12-4
d_gene: .
CDR3nt: TGTGCCAGCACTCCTGGGAGGGGGCGCGAGTCCGGGGAGCTGTTTTTT
CDR3aa: CASTPGRGRESGELFF

j_gene: TRBJ1-1
abundance: .
v_gene: TRBV29-1
d_gene: .
CDR3nt: TGCAGCGTTGTAGAGGGGGGCACTGAAGCTTTCTTT
CDR3aa: CSVVEGGTEAFF

j_gene: TRBJ2-1
abundance: .
v_gene: TRBV19
d_gene: .
CDR3nt: TGTGCCACCCGCCGGGGTAGGGACAATGAGCAGTTCTTC
CDR3aa: CATRRGRDNEQFF

j_gene: TRBJ2-3
abundance: .
v_gene: TRBV9
d_gene: TRBD1
CDR3nt: TGTGCCAGCAGCGTAGCTGGGACAGGGTTAACAGATACGCAGTATTTT
CDR3aa: CASSVAGTGLTDTQYF